This T cell receptor (beta chain) appears in the sequencing data of a study of control samples from healthy donors and cancer patients. Looked up from germline, CDR1 is SGHTS and CDR2 is YDEGEE. Trimming cost V 2 bases and J 8 bases, with 8 bases left between them. The CDR3 length is 12 residues. Clones were sequenced by immunoSEQ multiplex PCR, and TCRdb holds only the in-frame ones, with some missing. The repertoire holds roughly 73,000 clones, with roughly 92% as singletons. The clonotype originates from a woman aged 60 to 75 in good health. The V gene is TRBV5-8, the J gene TRBJ2-1; no clear D gene. The sequenced sample was blood. In nucleotides, the CDR3 is TGTGCCAGCAGCTTAATCCGGGATGAGCAGTTCTTC. Protein: CASSLIRDEQFF.